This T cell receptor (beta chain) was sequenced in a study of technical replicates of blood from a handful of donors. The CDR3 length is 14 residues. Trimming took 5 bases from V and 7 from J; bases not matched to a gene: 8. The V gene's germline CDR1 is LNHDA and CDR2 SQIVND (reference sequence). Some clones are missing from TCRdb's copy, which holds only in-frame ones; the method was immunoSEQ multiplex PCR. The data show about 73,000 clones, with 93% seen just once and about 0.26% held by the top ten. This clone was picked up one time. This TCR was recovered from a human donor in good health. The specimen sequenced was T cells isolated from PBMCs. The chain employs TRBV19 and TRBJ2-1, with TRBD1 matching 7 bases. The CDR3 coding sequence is TGTGCCAGTAGTCCCTTGAGGGGGCGGAATGAGCAGTTCTTC. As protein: CASSPLRGRNEQFF.